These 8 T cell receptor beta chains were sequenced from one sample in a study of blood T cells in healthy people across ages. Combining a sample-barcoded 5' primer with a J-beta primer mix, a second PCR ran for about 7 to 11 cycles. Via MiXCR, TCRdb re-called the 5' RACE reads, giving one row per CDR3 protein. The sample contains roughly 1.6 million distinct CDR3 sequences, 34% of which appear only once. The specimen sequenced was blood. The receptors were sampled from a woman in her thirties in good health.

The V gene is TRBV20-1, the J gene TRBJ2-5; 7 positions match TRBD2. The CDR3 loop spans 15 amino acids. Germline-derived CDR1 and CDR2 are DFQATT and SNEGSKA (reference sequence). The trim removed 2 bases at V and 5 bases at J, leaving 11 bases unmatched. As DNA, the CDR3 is TGCAGTGCTAGATCTTTCGGGAGGAACCGGGAGACCCAGTACTTC. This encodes CSARSFGRNRETQYF.

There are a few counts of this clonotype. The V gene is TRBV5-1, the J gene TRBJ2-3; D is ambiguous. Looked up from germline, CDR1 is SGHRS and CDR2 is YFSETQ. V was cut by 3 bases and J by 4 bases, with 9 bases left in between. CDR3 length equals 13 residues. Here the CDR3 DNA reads TGCGCCAGCAGCTCCCTGACCCCAGATACGCAGTATTTT. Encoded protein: CASSSLTPDTQYF.

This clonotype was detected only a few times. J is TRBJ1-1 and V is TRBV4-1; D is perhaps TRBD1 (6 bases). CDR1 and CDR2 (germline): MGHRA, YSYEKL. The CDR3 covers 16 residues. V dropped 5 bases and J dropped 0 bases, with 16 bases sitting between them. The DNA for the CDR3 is TGCGCCAGCAGCAAAAAACAGGGTCACATGAACACTGAAGCTTTCTTT. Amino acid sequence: CASSKKQGHMNTEAFF.

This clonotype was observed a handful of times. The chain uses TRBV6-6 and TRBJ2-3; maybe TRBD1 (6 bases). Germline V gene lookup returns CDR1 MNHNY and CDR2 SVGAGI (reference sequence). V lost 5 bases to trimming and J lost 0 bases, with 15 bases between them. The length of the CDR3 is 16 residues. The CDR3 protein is CASSGQILTSTDTQYF. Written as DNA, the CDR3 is TGTGCCAGCAGTGGACAGATACTGACTAGCACAGATACGCAGTATTTT.

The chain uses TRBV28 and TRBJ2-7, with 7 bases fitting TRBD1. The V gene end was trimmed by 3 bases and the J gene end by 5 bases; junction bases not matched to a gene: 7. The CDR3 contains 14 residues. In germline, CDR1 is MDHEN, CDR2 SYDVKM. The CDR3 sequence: CASSLDRNPHEQYF. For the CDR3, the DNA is TGTGCCAGCAGTTTGGACAGGAACCCCCACGAGCAGTACTTC.

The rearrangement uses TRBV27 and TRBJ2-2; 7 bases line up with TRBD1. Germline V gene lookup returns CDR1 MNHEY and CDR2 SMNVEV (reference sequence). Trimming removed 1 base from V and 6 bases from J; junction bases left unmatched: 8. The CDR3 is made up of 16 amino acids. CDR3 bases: TGTGCCAGCAGTTTATTGCGGGCGACAGGGTCCGGGGAGCTGTTTTTT. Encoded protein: CASSLLRATGSGELFF.

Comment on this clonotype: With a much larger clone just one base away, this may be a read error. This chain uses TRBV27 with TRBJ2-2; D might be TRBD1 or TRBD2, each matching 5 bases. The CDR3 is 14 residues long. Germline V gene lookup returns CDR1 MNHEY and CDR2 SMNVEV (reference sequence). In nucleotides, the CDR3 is TGTGCCGGCAGTTCGGGACGGCTCACCGGGGAGCTGTTTTTT. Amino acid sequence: CAGSSGRLTGELFF.

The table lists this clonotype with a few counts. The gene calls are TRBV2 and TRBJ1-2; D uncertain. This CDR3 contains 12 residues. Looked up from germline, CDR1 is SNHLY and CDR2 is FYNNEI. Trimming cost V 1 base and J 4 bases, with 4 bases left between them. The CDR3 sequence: CASSEETYGYTF. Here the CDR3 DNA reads TGTGCCAGCAGTGAAGAGACCTATGGCTACACCTTC.